These 31 T cell receptor beta chains came from one sample sequenced in a study of T-cell reconstitution after alpha-beta-depleted transplantation in children. Unique molecular identifiers were incorporated when the TCRbeta library was constructed. One entry per CDR3 protein results from TCRdb running MiXCR on the PCR reads. The top ten clones hold roughly 4.3% of a sample with about 400,000 distinct CDR3 sequences, more than 10% of them seen once. The sequencing used PBMCs, collected from the stem cell graft. Receptors were obtained from a human donor who donated a stem cell graft to a child with Fanconi anemia.

This clonotype was counted ten times or more. The chain employs TRBV7-8 and TRBJ2-1; maybe TRBD1 (6 bases). The CDR3 consists of 16 residues. Trimming took off 2 bases at V and 12 bases at J, with 23 bases between the two ends. Germline V gene lookup returns CDR1 SGHVS and CDR2 FQNEAQ. Here the CDR3 DNA reads TGTGCCAGCAGCTTATCCAGGGACAATCTACCAGTCGGGCAGTTCTTC. Its protein is CASSLSRDNLPVGQFF.

J is TRBJ2-7 and V is TRBV5-1; D is perhaps TRBD2 (6 bases). With 0 bases removed from V and 2 bases from J, the gap between germline ends came to 9 bases. The CDR3 sequence is 14 residues long. Germline CDR1 SGHRS, CDR2 YFSETQ. CDR3 bases: TGCGCCAGCAGCTTGGAAGGGACTCCCTACGAGCAGTACTTC. Amino acids: CASSLEGTPYEQYF.

The table lists this clonotype with a few counts. The chain carries TRBV18 and TRBJ1-5, with D maybe TRBD1 (6 bases). Trimming took 4 bases from V and 0 from J, leaving 13 bases between them. The CDR3 sequence is 16 residues long. The germline gives CDR1 KGHSH, CDR2 LQKENI. CDR3 residues: CASSLGTPDSNQPQHF. CDR3 DNA sequence: TGTGCCAGCTCACTGGGGACACCAGATAGCAATCAGCCCCAGCATTTT. The variable domain in full, with the rest retrieved from reference TRBV18 and TRBJ1-5, is NAGVMQNPRHLVRRRGQEARLRCSPMKGHSHVYWYRQLPEEGLKFMVYLQKENIIDESGMPKERFSAEFPKEGPSILRIQQVVRGDSAAYFCASSLGTPDSNQPQHFGDGTRLSIL.

Ten or more counts support this clonotype. This chain joins TRBV6-2 or TRBV6-3 and TRBJ2-2; 8 bases are a match to TRBD1. The CDR3 consists of 16 residues. Germline V CDR1 and CDR2: MNHEY, SVGEGT. Trimming removed 2 bases from V and 3 bases from J; junction bases left unmatched: 5. The CDR3 DNA follows: TGTGCCAGCAGTTACCCCGGGACAGGAGACACCGGGGAGCTGTTTTTT. Translation: CASSYPGTGDTGELFF.

This clonotype was seen a handful of times. V usage is TRBV5-1 and J usage is TRBJ1-1, with 8 bases aligning to TRBD1. The CDR3 extends over 16 amino acids. Per the germline V gene, CDR1 is SGHRS and CDR2 is YFSETQ. Unmatched junction bases numbered 13, after V lost 5 bases and J lost 4 bases. The CDR3 DNA is TGCGCCAGCAGACCAGGGGGCGCCGTTCGGAGCACTGAAGCTTTCTTT. Its translation: CASRPGGAVRSTEAFF. The whole variable domain, remainder taken from reference TRBV5-1 and TRBJ1-1, is KAGVTQTPRYLIKTRGQQVTLSCSPISGHRSVSWYQQTPGQGLQFLFEYFSETQRNKGNFPGRFSGRQFSNSRSEMNVSTLELGDSALYLCASRPGGAVRSTEAFFGQGTRLTVV.

This clonotype appeared many times. The chain carries TRBV5-4 and TRBJ1-2; D uncertain. CDR3 length: 11 residues. From germline, CDR1 is SGHNT and CDR2 YYREEE (reference sequence). The V and J ends lost 0 bases and 7 bases respectively, with 4 bases between them. In nucleotides, the CDR3 is TGTGCCAGCAGCTTGGATGGTGGCTACACCTTC. This translates into CASSLDGGYTF.

This clonotype appeared many times. The V gene is TRBV7-8, the J gene TRBJ2-7; D is perhaps TRBD1 (6 bases). The V gene lost 5 bases and the J gene lost 6 bases, with 11 bases spanning the gap. Per germline, CDR1 SGHVS and CDR2 FQNEAQ. The CDR3 contains 12 residues. The DNA for the CDR3 is TGTGCCAGCAGCGCCACAGGGCCCGAGCAGTACTTC. It specifies CASSATGPEQYF.

CDR3 in DNA: TGCAGTGCCCTCCGAGACGGACCCGGGAGCACCATATATTTT. The encoded protein is CSALRDGPGSTIYF. The chain combines TRBV20-1 with TRBJ1-3, with D unclear. The CDR3 loop spans 14 amino acids. V was clipped by 6 bases and J by 9 bases, with 21 bases between them. CDR1 and CDR2 from the germline V gene are DFQATT and SNEGSKA (reference sequence).

At least ten counts were recorded for this clonotype. The rearrangement uses TRBV29-1 and TRBJ2-2, with D perhaps matching TRBD2 (6 bases). Trimming left V 6 bases short and J 0 bases short, with 11 bases between. Germline assignment: CDR1 SQVTM and CDR2 ANQGSEA. This CDR3 has 14 residues. CDR3 loop: CSVGGGSNTGELFF. CDR3 coding DNA: TGCAGCGTCGGGGGAGGCTCGAACACCGGGGAGCTGTTTTTT.

In regard to this clonotype: The junction departs from germline at one end; a sequencing error may be responsible. This chain links TRBV7-3 with TRBJ2-7; TRBD2 is a possible D gene (6 bases). Germline CDR1 and CDR2: SGHTA and FQGTGA. The CDR3 totals 15 residues. This CDR3 is CASSVTQSGRGEQYF. CDR3 nucleotide sequence: TGTGCCAGCAGCGTAACGCAGAGCGGGCGGGGCGAGCAGTACTTC.

In DNA form, the CDR3 reads TGCGCCAGCAGCTTGAGGAGCCCAATCCTCGAAGCTTTCTTT. Translating it yields CASSLRSPILEAFF. This chain connects TRBV5-1 to TRBJ1-1; no clear D. The germline gives CDR1 SGHRS, CDR2 YFSETQ. V lost 1 base and J 8 bases, leaving 15 bases between the germline ends. This CDR3 contains 14 residues.

The V call is TRBV7-7, the J call TRBJ2-5; a weak D match, TRBD2 (5 bases). The CDR3 consists of 15 residues. CDR1 SSHAT and CDR2 FNYEAQ come from the germline V gene (reference sequence). V lost 3 bases, J lost 2 bases, and 13 bases lay in between. The CDR3 coding sequence is TGTGCCAGCAGCTTGATCAACGGGGAGCAAGAGACCCAGTACTTC. Translating gives CASSLINGEQETQYF.

The V gene is TRBV19, the J gene TRBJ2-1; 9 bases fit TRBD1. J was trimmed by 8 bases and V by 6 bases; bases with no gene match: 14. Germline lookup yields CDR1 LNHDA and CDR2 SQIVND (reference sequence). The CDR3 is 16 residues long. The CDR3 loop reads CASRLSPGQGIYEQFF. The CDR3 DNA is TGTGCCAGTAGGCTCTCACCGGGACAGGGAATCTATGAGCAGTTCTTC.

This clonotype has a count of ten or more. The chain joins TRBV20-1 to TRBJ2-2, with D unclear. The V and J ends lost 3 bases and 1 base respectively, with 6 bases between them. This CDR3 has 13 residues. Germline lookup yields CDR1 DFQATT and CDR2 SNEGSKA (reference sequence). The DNA for the CDR3 is TGCAGTGCTAGCGGTCAGAACACCGGGGAGCTGTTTTTT. Translated, it gives CSASGQNTGELFF.

The table lists this clonotype with many counts. The chain couples TRBV11-2 to TRBJ2-1; 8 nucleotides agree with TRBD2. Germline V lookup: CDR1 SGHAT, CDR2 FQNNGV. With V trimmed by 5 bases and J by 6 bases, 9 bases remained unmatched. The CDR3 runs to 15 residues. CDR3 sequence reads: CASSLGGTRANEQFF. For the CDR3, the DNA is TGTGCCAGCAGCCTAGGAGGGACTAGGGCCAATGAGCAGTTCTTC. The full variable domain, with the rest looked up from reference TRBV11-2 and TRBJ2-1, is EAGVAQSPRYKIIEKRQSVAFWCNPISGHATLYWYQQILGQGPKLLIQFQNNGVVDDSQLPKDRFSAERLKGVDSTLKIQPAKLEDSAVYLCASSLGGTRANEQFFGPGTRLTVL.

The V call is TRBV7-9, the J call TRBJ2-3; D possibly uses TRBD1 or TRBD2 (6 bases each). CDR3 length: 15 amino acids. Trimming stripped 1 base from V and 3 bases from J, with 11 bases between. Germline V CDR1 and CDR2: SEHNR, FQNEAQ (reference sequence). The DNA for the CDR3 is TGTGCCAGCAGCTTAGACGGGGGCGAGACAGATACGCAGTATTTT. Its translation: CASSLDGGETDTQYF.

This clonotype was detected only a few times. V gene TRBV2 combines with J gene TRBJ1-5; 11 bases fit TRBD1. The CDR3 covers 17 residues. V was pared by 7 bases and J by 0 bases, with 8 bases of the junction left unmatched. Germline values: CDR1 SNHLY, CDR2 FYNNEI. As DNA, the CDR3 is TGTGCCAGCACCTTGGACAGGGGGCTCTATAGCAATCAGCCCCAGCATTTT. It encodes CASTLDRGLYSNQPQHF. Complete variable domain (other parts from reference TRBV2 and TRBJ1-5): EPEVTQTPSHQVTQMGQEVILRCVPISNHLYFYWYRQILGQKVEFLVSFYNNEISEKSEIFDDQFSVERPDGSNFTLKIRSTKLEDSAMYFCASTLDRGLYSNQPQHFGDGTRLSIL.

The V gene is TRBV7-2, the J gene TRBJ1-1; tentatively, D is TRBD1 (5 bases). The V end was cut by 0 bases, the J end by 0 bases, with 8 bases between. Germline CDR1 SGHTA, CDR2 FQGNSA. CDR3 length equals 15 residues. The CDR3 sequence: CASSLAVTVNTEAFF. CDR3 bases: TGTGCCAGCAGCTTAGCGGTGACAGTGAACACTGAAGCTTTCTTT.

This clonotype has more than one count but fewer than ten. The chain carries TRBV9 and TRBJ1-2; D is ambiguous. Trimming took off 4 bases at V and 1 base at J, with 14 bases between the two ends. Per germline, CDR1 SGDLS and CDR2 YYNGEE. There are 15 residues in the CDR3. The CDR3 bases are TGTGCCAGCAGCTCCGGCCCCTTCGATAACTATGGCTACACCTTC. Protein: CASSSGPFDNYGYTF.

The chain employs TRBV20-1 and TRBJ1-1; the match to TRBD1 covers 7 bases. CDR1 DFQATT and CDR2 SNEGSKA come from the germline V gene (reference sequence). The CDR3 loop spans 14 amino acids. J was trimmed by 4 bases and V by 2 bases; bases with no gene match: 7. CDR3 nucleotide sequence: TGCAGTGCTAGACAGGGGGAAGTGGTCACTGAAGCTTTCTTT. Its protein is CSARQGEVVTEAFF.

This clonotype was observed at least ten times. V and J are TRBV12-3 or TRBV12-4 and TRBJ1-1; D not resolved. This CDR3 spans 10 amino acids. V dropped 8 bases and J dropped 1 base, with 2 bases sitting between them. The CDR3 sequence: CASGNTEAFF. CDR3 nucleotide sequence: TGTGCCAGCGGGAACACTGAAGCTTTCTTT.

This clonotype was found a few times. The rearrangement links TRBV20-1 to TRBJ2-2; D gene unclear. Germline CDR1 is DFQATT and CDR2 is SNEGSKA (reference sequence). The CDR3 consists of 13 residues. The V end lost 3 bases, the J end lost 1 base, and 6 bases lay between the germline ends. CDR3 nucleotides: TGCAGTGCTAGTAGGGAGAACACCGGGGAGCTGTTTTTT. Its translation: CSASRENTGELFF.

Only a few counts were recorded for this clonotype. This chain joins TRBV19 and TRBJ2-6, with D unclear. The CDR3 has 14 residues. The V gene lost 9 bases and the J gene lost 0 bases, with 9 bases spanning the gap. The germline V gene has CDR1 LNHDA and CDR2 SQIVND (reference sequence). In DNA, the CDR3 is TGTGCCAGCGACGTAGGCTCTGGGGCCAACGTCCTGACTTTC. This translates into CASDVGSGANVLTF.

This chain links TRBV12-3 or TRBV12-4 with TRBJ2-3, with TRBD1 matching 11 bases. The CDR3 has 16 residues. V trimming: 7 bases; J trimming: 5 bases; junction bases outside the gene matches: 11. In DNA form, the CDR3 reads TGTGCCAGCACCCCGGACAGGGGGCATTCGGGAGATACGCAGTATTTT. Protein product: CASTPDRGHSGDTQYF.

This clonotype was observed a few times. This chain joins TRBV28 and TRBJ1-5, with D tentatively TRBD1 (5 bases). The CDR3 has 15 amino acids. Germline V gives CDR1 MDHEN, CDR2 SYDVKM. Trimming left V 5 bases short and J 5 bases short, with 16 bases between. DNA for the CDR3: TGTGCCAGCAGTGCCCCGGGCGGGGGGTATCAGCCCCAGCATTTT. It translates to CASSAPGGGYQPQHF. The full variable domain, rest sourced from reference TRBV28 and TRBJ1-5, is DVKVTQSSRYLVKRTGEKVFLECVQDMDHENMFWYRQDPGLGLRLIYFSYDVKMKEKGDIPEGYSVSREKKERFSLILESASTNQTSMYLCASSAPGGGYQPQHFGDGTRLSIL.

This chain connects TRBV5-1 to TRBJ1-5; D unclear. From germline, CDR1 is SGHRS and CDR2 YFSETQ. The germline V and J ends were trimmed by 0 bases and 9 bases, with 10 bases remaining between them. CDR3 length: 13 residues. This CDR3 reads CASSLGPGSPQHF. CDR3 DNA: TGCGCCAGCAGCTTGGGGCCGGGATCGCCCCAGCATTTT.

This clonotype was counted ten times or more. The J gene is TRBJ1-4, the V gene TRBV4-3, with no clear D. This CDR3 region has 15 residues. Looked up from germline, CDR1 is LGHNA and CDR2 is YSLEER. V lost 1 base and J 2 bases, leaving 8 bases between the germline ends. In DNA, the CDR3 is TGCGCCAGCAGCCAAGGGACCTCGACTAATGAAAAACTGTTTTTT. This codes for CASSQGTSTNEKLFF.

This clonotype was observed many times. The chain recombines TRBV5-1 with TRBJ1-1; the D gene is possibly TRBD1 (5 bases). Trimming shortened V by 1 base and J by 2 bases, and 12 bases separated the two germline ends. CDR1 is SGHRS and CDR2 is YFSETQ in the germline V gene. This CDR3 contains 15 residues. CDR3 bases: TGCGCCAGCAGCTTGTCAGGCAGGACAAACACTGAAGCTTTCTTT. Protein: CASSLSGRTNTEAFF.

This clonotype was detected only a few times. This sequence joins TRBV6-5 and TRBJ2-6; no reliable D call. This CDR3 is built from 17 residues. Trimming left V 0 bases short and J 0 bases short, with 9 bases between. CDR1 is MNHEY and CDR2 is SVGAGI in the germline V gene. The CDR3 DNA reads as TGTGCCAGCAGTTACTCGTTCCCAAGCTCTGGGGCCAACGTCCTGACTTTC. Translation gives CASSYSFPSSGANVLTF.

This clonotype has at least ten counts. V and J are TRBV7-2 and TRBJ2-2; D gene ambiguous. The V end lost 0 bases, the J end lost 2 bases, and 13 bases lay between the germline ends. This CDR3 is built from 17 residues. CDR1 is SGHTA, CDR2 FQGNSA, per germline. The CDR3 DNA follows: TGTGCCAGCAGCTTAGCGATCTTCCAGGCTAACACCGGGGAGCTGTTTTTT. Its translation: CASSLAIFQANTGELFF.

The chain employs TRBV20-1 and TRBJ2-6; D remains ambiguous. Germline V gene data show CDR1 as DFQATT and CDR2 as SNEGSKA (reference sequence). The CDR3 sequence is 14 residues long. Between the trimmed V and J ends, which lost 3 bases and 2 bases, there was a span of 8 bases. The CDR3 DNA sequence: TGCAGTGCTAGGAATGGGACTGGGGCCAACGTCCTGACTTTC. It translates to CSARNGTGANVLTF.